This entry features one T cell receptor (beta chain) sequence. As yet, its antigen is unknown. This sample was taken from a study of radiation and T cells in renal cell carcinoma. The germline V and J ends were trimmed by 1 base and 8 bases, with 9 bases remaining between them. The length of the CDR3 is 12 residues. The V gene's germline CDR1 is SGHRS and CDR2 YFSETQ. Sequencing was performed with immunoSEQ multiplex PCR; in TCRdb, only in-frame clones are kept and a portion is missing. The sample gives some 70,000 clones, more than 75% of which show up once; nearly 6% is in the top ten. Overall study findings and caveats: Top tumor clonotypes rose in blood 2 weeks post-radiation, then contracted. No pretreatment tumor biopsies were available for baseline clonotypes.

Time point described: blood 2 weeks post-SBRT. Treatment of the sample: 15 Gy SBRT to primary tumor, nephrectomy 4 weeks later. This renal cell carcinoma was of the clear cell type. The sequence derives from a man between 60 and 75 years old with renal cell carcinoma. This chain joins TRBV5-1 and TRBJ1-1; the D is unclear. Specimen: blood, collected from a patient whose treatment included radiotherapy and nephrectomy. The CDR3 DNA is TGCGCCAGCAGCTTGTTTTTTGAAGAAGCTTTCTTT. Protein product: CASSLFFEEAFF.